The T cell receptor (beta chain) described here comes from a study of shared clonotypes between healthy human individuals. Study details: CD8 memory received one plate per donor, CD8 naive two, CD4 memory three and CD4 naive three. Study-wide results and caveats: The small donor group covered limited genetic and exposure diversity. Sequencing depth was expected to affect clonotype sharing among donors.

The CDR3 consists of 19 residues. Germline CDR1 reads LNHDA; CDR2 reads SQIVND (reference sequence). Unmatched junction bases numbered 21, after V lost 5 bases and J lost 3 bases. Genomic DNA per cell subset filled all wells of several immunoSEQ plates. Data came from immunoSEQ multiplex PCR; TCRdb stores just in-frame clones and leaves some out. The sample consists of about 680,000 clones, around 73% of them appearing once. In the case of this clone: Its antigen is undetermined.

The sample was memory CD4+ T cells sorted from blood. Subset here: CD45RA-negative fraction. The receptor was isolated from a woman in her 30s in good health. The V and J genes are TRBV19 and TRBJ1-2; 7 bases line up with TRBD1. CDR3 protein: CASSDKGTMGQTRDYGYTF. As DNA, the CDR3 is TGTGCCAGTAGTGATAAGGGTACCATGGGACAGACAAGAGACTATGGCTACACCTTC.